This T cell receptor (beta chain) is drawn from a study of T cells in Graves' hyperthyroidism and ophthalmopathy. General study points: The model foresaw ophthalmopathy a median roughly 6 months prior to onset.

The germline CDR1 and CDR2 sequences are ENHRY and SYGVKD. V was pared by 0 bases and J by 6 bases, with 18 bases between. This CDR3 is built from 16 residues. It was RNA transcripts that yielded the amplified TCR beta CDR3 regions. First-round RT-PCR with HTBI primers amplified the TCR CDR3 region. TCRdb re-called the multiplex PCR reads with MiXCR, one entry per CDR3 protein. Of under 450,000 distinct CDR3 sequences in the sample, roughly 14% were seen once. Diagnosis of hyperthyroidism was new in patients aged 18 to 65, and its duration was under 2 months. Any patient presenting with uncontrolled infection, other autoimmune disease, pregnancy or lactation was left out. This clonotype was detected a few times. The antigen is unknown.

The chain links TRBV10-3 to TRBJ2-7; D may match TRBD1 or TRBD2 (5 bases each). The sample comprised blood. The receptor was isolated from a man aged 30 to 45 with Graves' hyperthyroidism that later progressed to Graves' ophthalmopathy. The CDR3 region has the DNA TGTGCCATCAGTGAGTCTCCCTTGGGACCGACTGGCGAGCAGTACTTC. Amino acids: CAISESPLGPTGEQYF.